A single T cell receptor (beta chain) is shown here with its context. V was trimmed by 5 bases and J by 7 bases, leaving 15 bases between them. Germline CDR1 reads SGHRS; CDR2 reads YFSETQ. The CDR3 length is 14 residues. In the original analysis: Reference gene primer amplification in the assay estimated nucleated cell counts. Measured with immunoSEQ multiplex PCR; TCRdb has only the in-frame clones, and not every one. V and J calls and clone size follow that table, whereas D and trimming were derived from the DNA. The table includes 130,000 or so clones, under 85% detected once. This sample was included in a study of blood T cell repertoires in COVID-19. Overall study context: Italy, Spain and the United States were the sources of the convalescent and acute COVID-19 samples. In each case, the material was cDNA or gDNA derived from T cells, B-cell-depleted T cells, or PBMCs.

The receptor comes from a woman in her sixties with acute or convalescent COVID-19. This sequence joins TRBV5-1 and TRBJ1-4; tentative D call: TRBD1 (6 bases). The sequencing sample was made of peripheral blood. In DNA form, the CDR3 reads TGCGCCAGCAGTTACTCGGACAGTTTTGAAAAACTGTTTTTT. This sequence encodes CASSYSDSFEKLFF.